The 4 T cell receptor beta chains below come from one sample, sequenced in a study of blood T cell repertoires in COVID-19 (TCRdb year 2020). Library generation was performed with the immunoSEQ multiplex PCR assay. Here the immuneACCESS table is served through TCRdb, limited to in-frame sequences with V and J called. Missing clones are a known gap in these copies; in checked studies unresolved V genes cover under half, and the rest lacks a known reason. This sample comprises some 130,000 clones, roughly three quarters of them detected only once. 1.5% to 2% of the sample is in the top ten clones. Sequenced input: peripheral blood. Every receptor here comes from a woman in her 70s with acute or convalescent COVID-19.

On this clone itself: The germline gene is not matched at one end of the junction; a read error may be the cause. V usage is TRBV19 and J usage is TRBJ2-5; 7 positions agree with TRBD2. Per germline, CDR1 LNHDA and CDR2 SQIVND (reference sequence). The CDR3 sequence is 13 residues long. The CDR3 DNA reads TGTGCCAGTAGAATAGCGGGCCAAGAGACCCAGTACTTC. It codes for CASRIAGQETQYF.

This clone was seen a handful of times. The chain has TRBV10-2 and TRBJ1-1; the match to TRBD1 covers 7 bases. Germline trimming cut 6 bases from V and 1 base from J; bases unmatched to any gene: 2. CDR1 and CDR2 from the germline V gene are WSHSY and SAAADI. This CDR3 region has 13 residues. In DNA form, the CDR3 reads TGCGCCAGCAGCAGGGGGTCGAACACTGAAGCTTTCTTT. This codes for CASSRGSNTEAFF.

The chain is built from TRBV7-6 and TRBJ2-7; D possibly corresponds to TRBD1 (6 bases). Germline CDR1 SGHVS, CDR2 FNYEAQ. CDR3 length: 16 residues. The V end lost 0 bases, the J end lost 0 bases, and 12 bases lay between the germline ends. The CDR3 protein is CASSLARGQYSYEQYF. CDR3 nucleotide sequence: TGTGCCAGCAGCTTAGCGCGAGGACAGTACTCCTACGAGCAGTACTTC.

The J gene is TRBJ2-7, the V gene TRBV4-2; 11 nucleotides align to TRBD1. Germline CDR1 is LGHNA and CDR2 is YNFKEQ. The ends lost 4 bases at V and 3 bases at J; junction bases unmatched: 8. The CDR3 consists of 16 residues. The CDR3 DNA sequence: TGTGCCAGCAGCCTAGGGCGCGGGACAGGGGGCTACGAGCAGTACTTC. Amino acids: CASSLGRGTGGYEQYF.